This T cell receptor (beta chain) was sequenced for a study of cytomegalovirus exposure and HLA in healthy donors. Study observations and caveats: On later analysis, the bulk of CMV-associated TCR beta chains appeared to be HLA-restricted.

PCR primers comprised 60 Vbeta and 13 Jbeta primers. Produced via immunoSEQ multiplex PCR; TCRdb's table is partial and in-frame only. Of 150,000 to 200,000 clones in the sample, 84% were seen once. Of note for this clone: Antigen specificity is unknown.

Per germline, CDR1 SQVTM and CDR2 ANQGSEA. This CDR3 has 14 amino acids. Trimming removed 3 bases at V and 4 bases at J, with 12 bases between. The source of this sequence is a man between 18 and 35 years old in good health and CMV-seronegative. The rearrangement joins TRBV29-1 to TRBJ2-2; D remains ambiguous. Sequencing input: PBMCs. CDR3 protein: CSVEPRIRTGELFF. Here the CDR3 DNA reads TGCAGCGTTGAGCCCAGGATACGCACCGGGGAGCTGTTTTTT.